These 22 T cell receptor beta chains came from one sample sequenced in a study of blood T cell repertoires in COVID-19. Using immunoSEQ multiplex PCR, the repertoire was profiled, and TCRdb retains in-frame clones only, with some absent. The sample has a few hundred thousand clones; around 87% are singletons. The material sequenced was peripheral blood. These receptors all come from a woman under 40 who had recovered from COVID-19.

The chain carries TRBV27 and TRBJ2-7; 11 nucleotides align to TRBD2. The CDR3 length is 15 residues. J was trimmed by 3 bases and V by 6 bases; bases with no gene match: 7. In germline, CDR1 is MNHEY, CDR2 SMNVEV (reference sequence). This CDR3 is CASSETGTSGYEQYF. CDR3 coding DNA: TGTGCCAGCAGCGAAACCGGGACTAGCGGCTACGAGCAGTACTTC.

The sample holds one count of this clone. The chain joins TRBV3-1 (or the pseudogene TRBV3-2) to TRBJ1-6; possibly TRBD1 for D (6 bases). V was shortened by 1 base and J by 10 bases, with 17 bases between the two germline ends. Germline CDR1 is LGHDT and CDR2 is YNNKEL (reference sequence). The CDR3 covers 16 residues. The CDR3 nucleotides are TGTGCCAGCAGCCAAGGGGGGCAGGGATGGGTATCACCCCTCCACTTT. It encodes CASSQGGQGWVSPLHF.

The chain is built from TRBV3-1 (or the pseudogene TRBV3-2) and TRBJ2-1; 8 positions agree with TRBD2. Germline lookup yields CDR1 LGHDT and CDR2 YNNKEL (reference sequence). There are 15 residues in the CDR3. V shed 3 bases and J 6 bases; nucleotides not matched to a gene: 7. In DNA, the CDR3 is TGTGCCAGCAGCCAGGGCGGGGGGCGCCCCAATGAGCAGTTCTTC. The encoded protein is CASSQGGGRPNEQFF.

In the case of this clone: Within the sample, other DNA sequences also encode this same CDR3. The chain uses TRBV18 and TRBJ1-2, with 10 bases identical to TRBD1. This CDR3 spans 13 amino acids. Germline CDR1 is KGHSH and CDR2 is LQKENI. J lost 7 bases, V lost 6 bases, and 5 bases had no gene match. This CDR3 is CASSPGTGAGYTF. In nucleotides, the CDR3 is TGTGCCAGCTCCCCCGGGACAGGGGCTGGCTACACCTTC.

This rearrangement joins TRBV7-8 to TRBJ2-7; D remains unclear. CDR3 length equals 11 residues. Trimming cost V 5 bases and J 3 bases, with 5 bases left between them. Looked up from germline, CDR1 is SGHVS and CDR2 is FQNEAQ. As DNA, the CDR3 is TGTGCCAGCAGCCCCGGCTACGAGCAGTACTTC. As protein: CASSPGYEQYF.

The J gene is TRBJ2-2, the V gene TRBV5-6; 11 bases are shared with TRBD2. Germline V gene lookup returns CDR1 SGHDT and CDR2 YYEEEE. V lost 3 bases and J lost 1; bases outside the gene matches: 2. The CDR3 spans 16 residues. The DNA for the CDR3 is TGTGCCAGCAGCTGGGGACTAGCGGAGAACACCGGGGAGCTGTTTTTT. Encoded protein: CASSWGLAENTGELFF.

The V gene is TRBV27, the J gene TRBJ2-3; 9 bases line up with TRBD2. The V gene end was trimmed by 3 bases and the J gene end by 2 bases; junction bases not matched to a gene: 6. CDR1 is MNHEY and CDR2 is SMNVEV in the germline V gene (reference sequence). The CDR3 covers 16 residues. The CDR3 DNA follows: TGTGCCAGCAGTTTTGGTGCGGGAGGGCCCACAGATACGCAGTATTTT. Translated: CASSFGAGGPTDTQYF.

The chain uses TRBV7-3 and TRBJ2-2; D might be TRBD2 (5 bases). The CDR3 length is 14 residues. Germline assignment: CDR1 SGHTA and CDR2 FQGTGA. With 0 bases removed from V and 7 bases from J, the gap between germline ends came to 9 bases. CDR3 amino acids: CASSLTTGVGELFF. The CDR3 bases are TGTGCCAGCAGCTTAACCACCGGGGTCGGGGAGCTGTTTTTT. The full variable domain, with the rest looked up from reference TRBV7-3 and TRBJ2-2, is GAGVSQTPSNKVTEKGKYVELRCDPISGHTALYWYRQSLGQGPEFLIYFQGTGAADDSGLPNDRFFAVRPEGSVSTLKIQRTERGDSAVYLCASSLTTGVGELFFGEGSRLTVL.

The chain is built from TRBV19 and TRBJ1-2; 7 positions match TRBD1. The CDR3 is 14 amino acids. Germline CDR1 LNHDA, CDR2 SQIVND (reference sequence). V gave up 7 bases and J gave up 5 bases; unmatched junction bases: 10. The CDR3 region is CASTYPTGDYGYTF. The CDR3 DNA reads TGTGCCAGTACCTACCCAACAGGGGATTATGGCTACACCTTC. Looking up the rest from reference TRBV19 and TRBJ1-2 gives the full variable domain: DGGITQSPKYLFRKEGQNVTLSCEQNLNHDAMYWYRQDPGQGLRLIYYSQIVNDFQKGDIAEGYSVSREKKESFPLTVTSAQKNPTAFYLCASTYPTGDYGYTFGSGTRLTVV.

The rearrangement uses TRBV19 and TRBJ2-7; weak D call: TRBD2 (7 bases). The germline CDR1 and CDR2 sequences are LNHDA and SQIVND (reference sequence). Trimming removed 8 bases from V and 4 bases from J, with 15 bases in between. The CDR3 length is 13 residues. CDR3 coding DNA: TGTGCCAGTGGCCCTAGGGGGGGTTACGAGCAGTACTTC. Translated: CASGPRGGYEQYF.

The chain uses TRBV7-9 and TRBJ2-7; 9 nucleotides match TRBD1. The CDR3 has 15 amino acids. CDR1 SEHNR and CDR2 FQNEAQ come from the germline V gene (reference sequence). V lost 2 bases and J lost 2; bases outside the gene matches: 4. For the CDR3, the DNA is TGTGCCAGCAGCTTATACGGACAGGGGACCTACGAGCAGTACTTC. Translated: CASSLYGQGTYEQYF.

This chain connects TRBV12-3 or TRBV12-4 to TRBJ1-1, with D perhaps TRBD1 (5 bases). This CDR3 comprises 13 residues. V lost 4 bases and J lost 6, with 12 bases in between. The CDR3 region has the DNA TGTGCCAGCAGTTCACCGGGGGTGGCTGAAGCTTTCTTT. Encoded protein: CASSSPGVAEAFF.

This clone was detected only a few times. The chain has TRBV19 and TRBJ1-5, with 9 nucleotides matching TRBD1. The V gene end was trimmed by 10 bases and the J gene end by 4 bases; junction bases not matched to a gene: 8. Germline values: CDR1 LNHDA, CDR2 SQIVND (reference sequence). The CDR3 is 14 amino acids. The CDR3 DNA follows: TGTGCCACAACTATGGGACAGGGAAATCAGCCCCAGCATTTT. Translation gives CATTMGQGNQPQHF.

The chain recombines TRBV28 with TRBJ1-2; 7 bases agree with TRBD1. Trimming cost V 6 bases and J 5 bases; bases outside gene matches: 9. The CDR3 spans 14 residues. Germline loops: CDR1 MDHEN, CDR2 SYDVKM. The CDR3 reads CASSLWGQQYGYTF. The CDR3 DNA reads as TGTGCCAGCAGCCTTTGGGGACAGCAGTATGGCTACACCTTC.

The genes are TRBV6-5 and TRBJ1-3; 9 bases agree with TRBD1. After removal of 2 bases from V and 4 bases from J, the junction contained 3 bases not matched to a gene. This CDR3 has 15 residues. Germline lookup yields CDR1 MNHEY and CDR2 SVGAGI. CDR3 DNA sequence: TGTGCCAGCAGTTACGGGACAGGGAGCGGAAACACCATATATTTT. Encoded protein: CASSYGTGSGNTIYF.

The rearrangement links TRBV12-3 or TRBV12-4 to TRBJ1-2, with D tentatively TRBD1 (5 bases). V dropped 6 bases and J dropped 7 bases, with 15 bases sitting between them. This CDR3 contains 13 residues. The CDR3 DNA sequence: TGTGCCAGCAGCCTGACAGTGACTTTTGGCTACACCTTC. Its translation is CASSLTVTFGYTF.

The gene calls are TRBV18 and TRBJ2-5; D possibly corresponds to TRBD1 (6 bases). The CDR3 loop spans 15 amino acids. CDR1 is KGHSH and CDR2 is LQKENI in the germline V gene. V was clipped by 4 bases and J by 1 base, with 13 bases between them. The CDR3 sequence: CASSQHVGAQETQYF. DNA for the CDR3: TGTGCCAGCTCACAACACGTGGGGGCCCAAGAGACCCAGTACTTC.

The CDR3 DNA reads as TGTGCCAGCAGTGAAGACAGGGGACATAGCAATCAGCCCCAGCATTTT. Protein: CASSEDRGHSNQPQHF. The J gene is TRBJ1-5, the V gene TRBV2; TRBD1 matches 7 bases. The CDR3 is 16 residues long. V trimming: 1 base; J trimming: 0 bases; junction bases outside the gene matches: 3. Per germline, CDR1 SNHLY and CDR2 FYNNEI.

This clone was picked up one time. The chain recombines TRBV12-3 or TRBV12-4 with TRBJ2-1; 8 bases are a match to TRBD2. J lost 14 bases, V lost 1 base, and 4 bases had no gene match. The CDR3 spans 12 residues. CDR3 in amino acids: CASSLGGAGEFF. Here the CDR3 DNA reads TGTGCCAGCAGTTTAGGGGGAGCGGGGGAGTTCTTC.

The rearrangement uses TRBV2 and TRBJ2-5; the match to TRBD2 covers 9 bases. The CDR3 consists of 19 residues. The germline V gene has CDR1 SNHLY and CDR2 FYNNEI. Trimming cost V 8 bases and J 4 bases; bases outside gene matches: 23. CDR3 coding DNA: TGTGCCAGCCTTAGGGAGCGATCTACTAGCGGGTCTGCCGGAGAGACCCAGTACTTC. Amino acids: CASLRERSTSGSAGETQYF.

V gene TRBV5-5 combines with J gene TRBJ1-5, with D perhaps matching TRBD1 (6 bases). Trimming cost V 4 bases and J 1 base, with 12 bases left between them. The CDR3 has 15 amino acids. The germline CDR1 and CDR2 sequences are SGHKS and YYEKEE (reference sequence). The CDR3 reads CASSIQGLSNQPQHF. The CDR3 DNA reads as TGTGCCAGCAGCATACAGGGTTTGAGCAATCAGCCCCAGCATTTT.

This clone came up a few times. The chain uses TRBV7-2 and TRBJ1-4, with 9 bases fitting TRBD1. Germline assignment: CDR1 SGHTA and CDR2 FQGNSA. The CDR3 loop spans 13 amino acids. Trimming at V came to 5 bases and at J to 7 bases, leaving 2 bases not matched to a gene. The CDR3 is CASSRGQGEKLFF. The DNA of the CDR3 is TGTGCCAGCAGCCGGGGACAGGGTGAAAAACTGTTTTTT.